The rows below give T cell receptor beta chains drawn from one sample of a study of blood T cells in healthy people across ages. MiXCR, applied by TCRdb to the 5' RACE reads, yields one record per CDR3 protein. The data contain approximately 690,000 distinct CDR3 sequences, 58% of them singletons. Sequencing input: blood. All receptors derive from a man aged 60 to 75 in good health. The CDR3 runs from the conserved cysteine through the conserved F or W. Size is omitted from some rows. Given values are once, few, many or a class for expanded clones.

TRBJ1-1	TRBV5-1	NA	CASSSRQGLGTEAFF
TRBJ2-5	TRBV11-2	NA	CASSSVGHQETQYF
TRBJ2-7	TRBV7-2	NA	CASSEGFTSYEQYF
TRBJ2-1	TRBV18	NA	CASSAAGYNEQFF
TRBJ1-1	TRBV11-3	few	CASGQGENTEAFF
TRBJ2-5	TRBV28	NA	CASSRAGAETQYF
TRBJ2-5	TRBV5-4	NA	CASSPSQGAGETQYF
TRBJ1-3	TRBV20-1	NA	CSASPRVGNTIYF
TRBJ1-5	TRBV10-3	NA	CAISAGGRPRHF
TRBJ2-6	TRBV29-1	few	CSATTGEYSGANVLTF
NA	TRBV5-1	NA	CASSVDGQINEQYF
TRBJ2-2	TRBV28	NA	CASSPRGQGNVGELFF
TRBJ2-7	TRBV20-1	NA	CSAGTRASYEQYF
TRBJ2-5	TRBV11-2	NA	CASSLAATEQETQYF
TRBJ1-3	TRBV20-1	NA	CSARDSRSSGNTIYF
TRBJ2-7	TRBV7-2	few	CASSSATGVFYEQYF
TRBJ1-3	TRBV12-3/TRBV12-4	NA	CASRPGGNTIYF
TRBJ1-4	TRBV12-3/TRBV12-4	NA	CASTGQGAGGEKLFF
TRBJ2-5	TRBV27	NA	CASSLMGAGETQYF
TRBJ1-6	TRBV5-5	once	CASSLIRHNSPLHF
TRBJ1-1	TRBV7-2	many	CASSRDRGLTEAFF
TRBJ2-5	TRBV25-1	NA	CASSEWGGLGTQYF
TRBJ2-7	TRBV27	NA	CASSLSRRVPYF